The entry below gives a single T cell receptor (beta chain) sequence along with its context. Its antigen remains unidentified. The germline CDR1 and CDR2 sequences are MNHNS and SASEGT. This CDR3 has 11 residues. The germline V and J ends were trimmed by 8 bases and 6 bases, with 11 bases remaining between them. The data originate from a study of cytomegalovirus exposure and HLA in healthy donors. Study-level background: Out of about 410 genotyped donors, 81% belonged to the Caucasian-associated ancestry cluster.

Findings of the study overall: A previous analysis found most TCR beta V segments productive roughly 87% or roughly 30% of the time.

The primer mix had 60 Vbeta and 13 Jbeta primers. As handled by the study authors: A later analysis counted around 74 million unique TCR beta chains, some 12 million shared. Data came from immunoSEQ multiplex PCR; TCRdb stores just in-frame clones and leaves some out. V and J calls and clone size are as listed in that table; D and trimming were resolved from the DNA. The listing records some 110,000 clones. The chain combines TRBV6-1 with TRBJ2-7; a weak D match, TRBD2 (7 bases). Sequencing input: PBMCs. This receptor was obtained from a middle-aged man in good health and CMV-seronegative. This chain's CDR3 is CASGRGGEQYF. Written as DNA, the CDR3 is TGTGCCAGCGGTAGGGGGGGCGAGCAGTACTTC.